Each of the 9 T cell receptor beta chains below was sequenced from the same sample in a study of control samples from healthy donors and cancer patients. Libraries were prepared by immunoSEQ multiplex PCR; TCRdb keeps only in-frame clonotypes and omits some of them. The sample has around 19,000 clones, roughly 80% seen once. Sample: PBMCs. These receptors all come from a man of 80 years or more with head and neck cancer.

V gene TRBV7-2 combines with J gene TRBJ2-2, with 12 bases that match TRBD2. V trimming: 5 bases; J trimming: 6 bases; junction bases outside the gene matches: 10. The CDR3 is made up of 17 amino acids. Germline lookup yields CDR1 SGHTA and CDR2 FQGNSA. CDR3 sequence reads: CASSPRLAGEVPGELFF. CDR3 coding DNA: TGTGCCAGCAGCCCAAGACTAGCGGGAGAGGTTCCCGGGGAGCTGTTTTTT.

The rearrangement joins TRBV9 to TRBJ2-7; 7 bases are a match to TRBD2. The CDR3 sequence is 15 residues long. V shed 0 bases, J shed 6 bases, and the junction held 9 bases outside the gene matches. Germline values: CDR1 SGDLS, CDR2 YYNGEE. The CDR3 coding sequence is TGTGCCAGCAGCGTAGCTTCGGGGGGACGGGCCGAGCAGTACTTC. Residues: CASSVASGGRAEQYF.

V usage is TRBV14 and J usage is TRBJ1-1; TRBD1 is a possible D gene (5 bases). V was shortened by 4 bases and J by 4 bases, with 22 bases between the two germline ends. Germline V gene lookup returns CDR1 SGHDN and CDR2 FVKESK. The CDR3 totals 17 residues. CDR3 residues: CASSRERPSWGRTEAFF. CDR3 DNA: TGTGCCAGCAGCCGAGAAAGACCGTCATGGGGCCGCACTGAAGCTTTCTTT.

For this clone: The junction does not match germline at one end; this may be a read error. The chain combines TRBV10-3 with TRBJ2-2, with D tentatively TRBD2 (5 bases). The CDR3 extends over 14 amino acids. Germline V lookup: CDR1 ENHRY, CDR2 SYGVKD. CDR3: CAISEPGNAGELFF. As DNA, the CDR3 is TGTGCCATCAGTGAGCCGGGGAACGCCGGGGAGCTGTTTTTT.

V is TRBV10-1 and J is TRBJ2-3, with D unclear. The V end was cut by 4 bases, the J end by 4 bases, with 3 bases between. Germline V lookup: CDR1 WNHNN, CDR2 SYGVQD (reference sequence). The CDR3 runs 11 residues. DNA for the CDR3: TGCGCCAGCAGTGTAGCAGATACGCAGTATTTT. Its protein product is CASSVADTQYF.

The rearrangement joins TRBV7-9 to TRBJ1-2, with D hard to call. The CDR3 is 16 residues long. Germline CDR1 SEHNR, CDR2 FQNEAQ (reference sequence). V was clipped by 5 bases and J by 5 bases, with 21 bases between them. CDR3 in DNA: TGTGCCAGCAGCCCGACGCGGTGGGCTGGCTTTTATGGCTACACCTTC. Amino acid sequence: CASSPTRWAGFYGYTF.

The chain links TRBV9 to TRBJ1-1; D perhaps matches TRBD1 (5 bases). The CDR3 loop spans 15 amino acids. In germline, CDR1 is SGDLS, CDR2 YYNGEE. Trimming took 0 bases from V and 0 from J, leaving 9 bases between them. DNA for the CDR3: TGTGCCAGCAGCGTAGGACAGATGATGAACACTGAAGCTTTCTTT. The encoded protein is CASSVGQMMNTEAFF.

The V and J genes are TRBV4-3 and TRBJ1-1; the D gene is possibly TRBD1 (5 bases). CDR1 is LGHNA and CDR2 is YSLEER in the germline V gene. This CDR3 spans 15 amino acids. V lost 0 bases, J lost 2 bases, and 10 bases lay in between. CDR3 bases: TGCGCCAGCAGCCAAGAGGGACTTTTAAACACTGAAGCTTTCTTT. Its protein product is CASSQEGLLNTEAFF.

The chain combines TRBV10-3 with TRBJ2-5, with TRBD1 matching 12 bases. After removal of 8 bases from V and 5 bases from J, the junction contained 3 bases not matched to a gene. Germline V CDR1 and CDR2: ENHRY, SYGVKD. CDR3 length: 13 amino acids. This chain's CDR3 is CAIWDRGLETQYF. The CDR3 DNA is TGTGCCATCTGGGACAGGGGGCTGGAGACCCAGTACTTC.